A single sample is the source of the 21 T cell receptor beta chains below, sequenced in a study of identical twins. TCRdb called the 5' RACE reads again in MiXCR, with one record for every CDR3 protein. The sample shows just over 500,000 distinct CDR3 sequences, less than 25% of them seen only once. These data were likewise used in another study, on T cells expressing NK-cell markers.

The sequenced sample consisted of CD4+ T cells sorted from blood. These receptors were obtained from a woman under 30 in good health.

This clonotype turned up a few times. This chain connects TRBV6-1 to TRBJ2-1; 8 nucleotides match TRBD1. With 6 bases clipped from V and 0 bases from J, the junction kept 7 bases outside the gene matches. Germline CDR1 MNHNS, CDR2 SASEGT. The CDR3 runs 16 residues. The CDR3 DNA reads as TGTGCCAGCAGAGGACAGGGACCAAACTCCTACAATGAGCAGTTCTTC. Its protein is CASRGQGPNSYNEQFF.

V and J are TRBV10-2 and TRBJ2-7; D is unresolved. Trimming pared 6 bases from V and 1 base from J, leaving 16 bases between. The CDR3 runs to 15 residues. The V gene's germline CDR1 is WSHSY and CDR2 SAAADI. The CDR3 is CASSRQPITSYEQYF. CDR3 nucleotide sequence: TGCGCCAGCAGCCGACAACCTATAACTTCCTACGAGCAGTACTTC.

The rearrangement links TRBV29-1 to TRBJ1-1, with 10 bases matching TRBD1. The CDR3 has 11 amino acids. CDR1 and CDR2 (germline): SQVTM, ANQGSEA. Germline trimming cut 4 bases from V and 10 bases from J; bases unmatched to any gene: 3. CDR3 nucleotides: TGCAGCGTTGGGGACAGGGGTCGAGCTTTCTTT. It is translated as CSVGDRGRAFF.

J is TRBJ2-7 and V is TRBV19, with 8 bases identical to TRBD1. V trimming: 5 bases; J trimming: 1 base; junction bases outside the gene matches: 10. The CDR3 extends over 16 amino acids. Germline loops: CDR1 LNHDA, CDR2 SQIVND (reference sequence). The CDR3 spells CASSSPGQERSYEQYF. The CDR3 nucleotides are TGTGCCAGTAGTTCACCGGGACAGGAAAGATCCTACGAGCAGTACTTC.

The chain is built from TRBV3-1 and TRBJ2-5; tentatively, D is TRBD2 (6 bases). V was cut by 10 bases and J by 5 bases, with 14 bases left in between. From germline, CDR1 is LGHDT and CDR2 YNNKEL (reference sequence). This CDR3 contains 12 residues. CDR3 sequence (DNA): TGTGCCACCTGGAGGGCCGGGGAGACCCAGTACTTC. Translation: CATWRAGETQYF.

Only a few counts were recorded for this clonotype. The genes are TRBV7-8 and TRBJ1-5; D is unclear. The CDR3 is made up of 13 amino acids. Trimming left V 3 bases short and J 8 bases short, with 11 bases between. Per germline, CDR1 SGHVS and CDR2 FQNEAQ. DNA for the CDR3: TGTGCCAGCAGCTTGAGCGGTGCGGAGCCCCAGCATTTT. Translated: CASSLSGAEPQHF.

V gene TRBV12-3 or TRBV12-4 combines with J gene TRBJ2-3; the D is unclear. The CDR3 is 16 residues long. The V end lost 6 bases, the J end lost 1 base, and 17 bases lay between the germline ends. DNA of the CDR3: TGTGCCAGCAGCCGCCTCGAGACTTATCGCACAGATACGCAGTATTTT. It codes for CASSRLETYRTDTQYF.

This clonotype was found many times. The chain recombines TRBV20-1 with TRBJ2-3, with 9 bases aligning to TRBD2. The CDR3 contains 12 residues. After removal of 6 bases from V and 10 bases from J, the junction contained 8 bases not matched to a gene. Germline V gene lookup returns CDR1 DFQATT and CDR2 SNEGSKA (reference sequence). DNA of the CDR3: TGCAGTGCCGCCCCCGGCGGGAGGGCGCAGTATTTT. The encoded protein is CSAAPGGRAQYF.

This sequence joins TRBV20-1 and TRBJ2-7; 9 bases are shared with TRBD1. This CDR3 contains 13 residues. The ends lost 6 bases at V and 6 bases at J; junction bases unmatched: 9. The V gene's germline CDR1 is DFQATT and CDR2 SNEGSKA (reference sequence). Here the CDR3 reads CSARTGTGTEQYF. As DNA, the CDR3 is TGCAGTGCCCGTACCGGGACAGGGACCGAGCAGTACTTC.

The chain joins TRBV5-1 to TRBJ2-4; possible D gene TRBD2, 5 bases. The CDR3 sequence is 14 residues long. Trimming cost V 0 bases and J 5 bases, with 9 bases left between them. Germline CDR1 is SGHRS and CDR2 is YFSETQ. This CDR3 reads CASSLAGDQNIQYF. The CDR3, as DNA: TGCGCCAGCAGCTTGGCCGGGGATCAAAACATTCAGTACTTC.

The chain is built from TRBV9 and TRBJ2-5; D ambiguous. The CDR3 totals 15 residues. Per the germline V gene, CDR1 is SGDLS and CDR2 is YYNGEE. Trimming pared 0 bases from V and 5 bases from J, leaving 14 bases between. CDR3 bases: TGTGCCAGCAGCGTAGGTAAAGTACCCAGGGAGACCCAGTACTTC. As protein: CASSVGKVPRETQYF. The complete variable domain, with remaining parts taken from reference TRBV9 and TRBJ2-5, reads DSGVTQTPKHLITATGQRVTLRCSPRSGDLSVYWYQQSLDQGLQFLIQYYNGEERAKGNILERFSAQQFPDLHSELNLSSLELGDSALYFCASSVGKVPRETQYFGPGTRLLVL.

This chain uses TRBV4-1 with TRBJ1-1; D gene unclear. The CDR3 spans 13 residues. Germline V gene sequence: CDR1 MGHRA, CDR2 YSYEKL. Deletions cut 6 bases from V and 1 base from J, with 9 bases between. DNA of the CDR3: TGCGCCAGCAGAAACTGGGAGAACACTGAAGCTTTCTTT. Translation: CASRNWENTEAFF.

The genes are TRBV5-1 and TRBJ2-1; D assignment may be TRBD1 or TRBD2 (5 bases each). The CDR3 has 17 amino acids. CDR1 is SGHRS, CDR2 YFSETQ, per germline. Trimming pared 3 bases from V and 2 bases from J, leaving 18 bases between. The CDR3 here is CASSWTRGPITYNEQFF. Here the CDR3 DNA reads TGCGCCAGCAGCTGGACGAGGGGTCCGATTACCTACAATGAGCAGTTCTTC.

The rearrangement links TRBV27 to TRBJ1-6, with no clear D. Germline CDR1 MNHEY, CDR2 SMNVEV (reference sequence). The CDR3 has 15 residues. V was shortened by 6 bases and J by 0 bases, with 9 bases between the two germline ends. CDR3: CASRDGSSYNSPLHF. The CDR3, as DNA: TGTGCCAGCAGGGACGGAAGCTCCTATAATTCACCCCTCCACTTT.

This clonotype was observed once. The J gene is TRBJ2-3, the V gene TRBV7-9, with 11 bases identical to TRBD2. The CDR3 length is 16 residues. Trimming cost V 7 bases and J 2 bases; bases outside gene matches: 8. Germline loops: CDR1 SEHNR, CDR2 FQNEAQ (reference sequence). The CDR3 sequence is CASTILAGGSTDTQYF. CDR3 DNA sequence: TGTGCCAGCACCATATTAGCGGGAGGGTCCACAGATACGCAGTATTTT.

The rearrangement joins TRBV5-1 to TRBJ2-5; 10 positions match TRBD2. CDR1 is SGHRS, CDR2 YFSETQ, per germline. This CDR3 region has 16 residues. V dropped 0 bases and J dropped 2; count of bases not matched to a gene: 4. CDR3 sequence: CASSLAPAGGQETQYF. The CDR3, as DNA: TGCGCCAGCAGCTTGGCGCCAGCGGGAGGGCAAGAGACCCAGTACTTC.

This clonotype was detected many times. One junction end disagrees with the germline gene, perhaps due to a read error. The chain recombines TRBV5-1 with TRBJ2-3; D gene uncertain. The CDR3 covers 13 residues. In germline, CDR1 is SGHRS, CDR2 YFSETQ. CDR3 nucleotides: TGTGCCAGCAGCTTAAGGGATGGAGATACGCAGTATTTT. Protein: CASSLRDGDTQYF.

The chain joins TRBV2 to TRBJ2-1; D perhaps matches TRBD2 (6 bases). The CDR3 is made up of 12 amino acids. Between the trimmed V and J ends, which lost 2 bases and 12 bases, there was a span of 11 bases. Germline CDR1 SNHLY, CDR2 FYNNEI. This CDR3 reads CASSESGPAQFF. CDR3 bases: TGTGCCAGCAGTGAAAGCGGGCCAGCGCAGTTCTTC.

This rearrangement joins TRBV2 to TRBJ1-1; D is perhaps TRBD1 (6 bases). The CDR3 runs 14 residues. Trimming stripped 4 bases from V and 3 bases from J, with 12 bases between. In germline, CDR1 is SNHLY, CDR2 FYNNEI. The CDR3 DNA is TGTGCCAGCAGTGGACAGGCCCGGTACACTGAAGCTTTCTTT. Amino acid sequence: CASSGQARYTEAFF.

The V call is TRBV7-2, the J call TRBJ1-5; D call uncertain. Germline loops: CDR1 SGHTA, CDR2 FQGNSA. Trimming removed 3 bases from V and 6 bases from J, with 9 bases in between. CDR3 length: 13 amino acids. CDR3 nucleotides: TGTGCCAGCAGCTTCGAAGGAGGTCAGCCCCAGCATTTT. This translates into CASSFEGGQPQHF.

This rearrangement joins TRBV12-3 or TRBV12-4 to TRBJ2-5, with 9 bases matching TRBD1. J lost 2 bases, V lost 2 bases, and 6 bases had no gene match. This CDR3 region has 16 residues. CDR3 loop: CASSLSSGTGQETQYF. The CDR3 DNA reads as TGTGCCAGCAGTTTATCCTCCGGGACAGGGCAAGAGACCCAGTACTTC.